This T cell receptor (beta chain) was found in a study of cytomegalovirus exposure and HLA in healthy donors. The assay was immunoSEQ multiplex PCR, and TCRdb's table has in-frame clones only and misses some. The table lists about 220,000 clones, just under 90% of them singletons. This CDR3 comprises 16 residues. The ends were cut back, 4 bases at V and 6 bases at J, with 18 bases in the middle. CDR1 is SEHNR, CDR2 FQNEAQ, per germline (reference sequence). The sample taken for sequencing was PBMCs. This rearrangement joins TRBV7-9 to TRBJ2-2; possibly TRBD1 for D (6 bases). The clonotype was recovered from a man aged 18 to 29 in good health and CMV-seronegative. DNA for the CDR3: TGTGCCAGCAGCTCGCTGCCGGAAAGGGGGTCCGGGGAGCTGTTTTTT. Its protein is CASSSLPERGSGELFF. Variable domain in full (rest from reference TRBV7-9 and TRBJ2-2): DTGVSQNPRHKITKRGQNVTFRCDPISEHNRLYWYRQTLGQGPEFLTYFQNEAQLEKSRLLSDRFSAERPKGSFSTLEIQRTEQGDSAMYLCASSSLPERGSGELFFGEGSRLTVL.